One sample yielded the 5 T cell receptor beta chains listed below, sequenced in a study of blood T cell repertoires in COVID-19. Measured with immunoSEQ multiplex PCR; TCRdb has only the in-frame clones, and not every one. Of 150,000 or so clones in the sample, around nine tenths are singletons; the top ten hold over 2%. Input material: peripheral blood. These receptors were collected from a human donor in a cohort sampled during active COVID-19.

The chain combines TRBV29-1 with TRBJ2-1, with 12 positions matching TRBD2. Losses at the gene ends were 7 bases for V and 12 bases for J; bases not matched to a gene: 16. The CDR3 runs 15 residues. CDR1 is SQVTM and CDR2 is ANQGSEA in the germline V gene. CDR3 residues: CSGLLAGGTPLGQFF. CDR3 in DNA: TGCAGCGGGCTACTAGCGGGGGGCACACCCCTGGGGCAGTTCTTC.

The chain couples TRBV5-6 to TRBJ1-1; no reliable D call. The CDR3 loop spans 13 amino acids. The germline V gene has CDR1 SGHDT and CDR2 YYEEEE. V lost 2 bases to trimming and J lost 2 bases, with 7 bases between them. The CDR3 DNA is TGTGCCAGCAGCTTTTACAGAAACACTGAAGCTTTCTTT. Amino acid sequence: CASSFYRNTEAFF.

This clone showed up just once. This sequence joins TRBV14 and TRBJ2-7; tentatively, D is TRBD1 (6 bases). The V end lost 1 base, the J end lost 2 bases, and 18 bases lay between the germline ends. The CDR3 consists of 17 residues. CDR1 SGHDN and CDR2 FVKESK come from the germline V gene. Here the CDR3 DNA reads TGTGCCAGCAGCCAAGCAGGACAGATTATACCCCCCTACGAGCAGTACTTC. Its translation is CASSQAGQIIPPYEQYF.

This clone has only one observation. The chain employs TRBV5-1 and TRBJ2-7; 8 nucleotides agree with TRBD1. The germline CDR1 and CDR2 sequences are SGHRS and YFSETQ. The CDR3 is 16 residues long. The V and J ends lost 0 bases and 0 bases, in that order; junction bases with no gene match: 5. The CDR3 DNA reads TGCGCCAGCAGCTTGGTCTCCGGGACAGGCTCCTACGAGCAGTACTTC. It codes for CASSLVSGTGSYEQYF.

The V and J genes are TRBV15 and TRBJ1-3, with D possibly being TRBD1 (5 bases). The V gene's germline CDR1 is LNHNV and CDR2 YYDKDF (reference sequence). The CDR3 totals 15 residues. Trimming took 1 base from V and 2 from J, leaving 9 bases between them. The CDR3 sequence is CATSRGQGAGNTIYF. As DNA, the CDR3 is TGTGCCACCAGCAGAGGACAAGGGGCTGGAAACACCATATATTTT.